A selection of T cell receptor beta chains follows, all from one sample in a study of blood T cells in healthy people across ages. TCRdb fed the 5' RACE reads into MiXCR, producing one record per CDR3 protein. The sample includes 1,500,000 or so distinct CDR3 sequences, 35% to 45% of them seen just once. The sequencing sample was made of blood. All receptors derive from a woman aged 18-30 years in good health. CDR3s include the opening cysteine and the closing phenylalanine or tryptophan. D genes are given only for firm matches.

D gene: NA; V gene: TRBV18; J gene: TRBJ1-4; CDR3 protein: CASSPNGLGEKLFF
D gene: TRBD1; V gene: TRBV19; J gene: TRBJ2-3; CDR3 protein: CASSIGAGGRTDTQYF
D gene: TRBD1; V gene: TRBV10-3; J gene: TRBJ2-6; CDR3 protein: CAINRQGTSGANVLTF
D gene: NA; V gene: TRBV20-1; J gene: TRBJ2-3; CDR3 protein: CSAKPGALPADTQYF
D gene: NA; V gene: TRBV3-1; J gene: TRBJ1-1; CDR3 protein: CASSPPRGWTEAFF
D gene: NA; V gene: TRBV27; J gene: TRBJ1-6; CDR3 protein: CASSFTTGGRNHLHF
D gene: TRBD2; V gene: TRBV3-1; J gene: TRBJ2-1; CDR3 protein: CASSQEIGLAGASNEQFF
D gene: TRBD2; V gene: TRBV11-2; J gene: TRBJ2-7; CDR3 protein: CTSSLERGDSYEQYF
D gene: TRBD2; V gene: TRBV27; J gene: TRBJ2-5; CDR3 protein: CASSLPGLAEYF
D gene: TRBD1; V gene: TRBV4-1; J gene: TRBJ2-2; CDR3 protein: CASSFWRDRGWLFF
D gene: TRBD2; V gene: TRBV29-1; J gene: TRBJ2-7; CDR3 protein: CSVGVAGGSYEQYF
D gene: NA; V gene: TRBV4-2; J gene: TRBJ1-2; CDR3 protein: CASSQDDVGLGGGYTF
D gene: NA; V gene: TRBV5-1; J gene: TRBJ1-1; CDR3 protein: CASSLDSTANTEAFF
D gene: TRBD1; V gene: TRBV5-1; J gene: TRBJ2-3; CDR3 protein: CASSSGQGKDTQYF
D gene: NA; V gene: TRBV4-3; J gene: TRBJ1-2; CDR3 protein: CASSQGTVNYGYTF
D gene: NA; V gene: TRBV29-1; J gene: TRBJ2-1; CDR3 protein: CSVKRDEQFF
D gene: TRBD1; V gene: TRBV25-1; J gene: TRBJ1-5; CDR3 protein: CASSGDRGHQPQHF
D gene: NA; V gene: TRBV20-1; J gene: TRBJ1-2; CDR3 protein: CSASVGVVDGYTF
D gene: NA; V gene: TRBV20-1; J gene: TRBJ2-7; CDR3 protein: CSAPHSVAYEQYF
D gene: NA; V gene: TRBV6-5; J gene: TRBJ1-1; CDR3 protein: CASSYSYGGARRRHTEAFF
D gene: NA; V gene: TRBV2; J gene: TRBJ1-6; CDR3 protein: CASRSRDTSYVSPHF
D gene: NA; V gene: TRBV3-1; J gene: TRBJ2-1; CDR3 protein: CASSQDRRGASYNEQFF
D gene: TRBD1; V gene: TRBV24-1; J gene: TRBJ2-2; CDR3 protein: CATSDLQGTGATGELFF
D gene: NA; V gene: TRBV3-1; J gene: TRBJ2-1; CDR3 protein: CASSQDPGDEQFF
D gene: NA; V gene: TRBV29-1; J gene: TRBJ1-2; CDR3 protein: CSVRRRDYGYTF
D gene: NA; V gene: TRBV4-1; J gene: TRBJ1-1; CDR3 protein: CASSQASGGNTEAFF
D gene: NA; V gene: TRBV25-1; J gene: TRBJ2-3; CDR3 protein: CASSDPLVGTDTQYF
D gene: TRBD2; V gene: TRBV9; J gene: TRBJ2-1; CDR3 protein: CASSYRLAGEQFF
D gene: TRBD2; V gene: TRBV5-1; J gene: TRBJ2-7; CDR3 protein: CASSISSGFSYEQYF
D gene: NA; V gene: TRBV7-9; J gene: TRBJ1-2; CDR3 protein: CASSQTTDYTF
D gene: TRBD1; V gene: TRBV7-7; J gene: TRBJ2-1; CDR3 protein: CASSPGQGTNNEQFF
D gene: NA; V gene: TRBV27; J gene: TRBJ2-3; CDR3 protein: CVSSRGFKQYF
D gene: TRBD2; V gene: TRBV6-2/TRBV6-3; J gene: TRBJ2-1; CDR3 protein: CASTRTGLAGVSYNEQFF
D gene: NA; V gene: TRBV9; J gene: TRBJ2-1; CDR3 protein: CASSVVLTYNEQFF
D gene: NA; V gene: TRBV29-1; J gene: TRBJ1-2; CDR3 protein: CSVHSRDPYGYTF
D gene: TRBD1; V gene: TRBV7-2; J gene: TRBJ2-5; CDR3 protein: CASSSSIGQVGQYF
D gene: TRBD2; V gene: TRBV5-1; J gene: TRBJ2-1; CDR3 protein: CASSLGRLAEQFF
D gene: NA; V gene: TRBV29-1; J gene: TRBJ1-2; CDR3 protein: CSVWTGYGYTF
D gene: TRBD2; V gene: TRBV5-1; J gene: TRBJ2-7; CDR3 protein: CASSPGLASSEQYF
D gene: NA; V gene: TRBV2; J gene: TRBJ2-7; CDR3 protein: CASTEAYEQYF
D gene: TRBD2; V gene: TRBV6-6; J gene: TRBJ2-1; CDR3 protein: CASSYELAGEGEQFF